The clone carrying this TCR beta chain came up once. Its target is unknown. This sample is part of a study of cytomegalovirus exposure and HLA in healthy donors. Overall study findings and caveats: In vitro work confirmed that a few CMV-associated chains recognize CMV antigens. For TCR beta chains, V- and J-gene trimming was later linked to a missense DCLRE1C variant.

Deletions cut 4 bases from V and 2 bases from J, with 18 bases between. Looked up from germline, CDR1 is LGHNA and CDR2 is YNFKEQ. The CDR3 runs to 18 residues. Both 60 Vbeta primers and 13 Jbeta primers went into the PCR. Original processing methods: In a later analysis, tens of millions of unique TCR beta chains included roughly 11 million shared by two or more donors. Sequenced by immunoSEQ multiplex PCR; TCRdb stores in-frame clones only, minus some. The V and J calls and the clone size are those of that table, but D and trimming were determined from the DNA. The sample yields hundreds of thousands of clones, about 72% seen once.

The chain recombines TRBV4-2 with TRBJ2-6, with TRBD2 as a possible D gene (6 bases). The TCR was taken from a male donor in good health and CMV-seronegative. The source material was PBMCs. The CDR3: CASSLRVAEGPGANVLTF. CDR3 DNA sequence: TGTGCCAGCAGCCTACGGGTTGCGGAGGGGCCTGGGGCCAACGTCCTGACTTTC.